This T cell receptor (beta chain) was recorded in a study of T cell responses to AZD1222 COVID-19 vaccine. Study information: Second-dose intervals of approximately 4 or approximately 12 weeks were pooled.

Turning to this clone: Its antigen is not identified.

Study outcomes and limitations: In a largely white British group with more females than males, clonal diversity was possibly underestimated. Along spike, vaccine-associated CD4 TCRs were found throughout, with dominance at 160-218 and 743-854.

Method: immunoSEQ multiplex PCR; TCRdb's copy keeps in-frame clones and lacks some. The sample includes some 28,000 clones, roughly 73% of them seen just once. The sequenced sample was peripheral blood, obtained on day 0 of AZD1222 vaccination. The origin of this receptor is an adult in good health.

This chain's CDR3 is CASSLQGGADEKLFF. The CDR3 DNA reads TGTGCCAGCAGCTTGCAGGGGGGGGCGGATGAAAAACTGTTTTTT. The chain recombines TRBV5-8 with TRBJ1-4, with 7 nucleotides matching TRBD1. The CDR3 covers 15 residues. Germline CDR1 reads SGHTS; CDR2 reads YDEGEE. V lost 1 base, J lost 6 bases, and 6 bases stayed unmatched.